Each of the 18 T cell receptor beta chains below was sequenced from the same sample in a study of cytomegalovirus exposure and HLA in healthy donors. Both 60 Vbeta primers and 13 Jbeta primers went into the PCR. Sequencing was performed with immunoSEQ multiplex PCR; in TCRdb, only in-frame clones are kept and a portion is missing. This table holds 150,000 to 200,000 clones, approximately 81% found once. Sequencing was done on a sample of PBMCs. Receptor source: a woman aged 25-40 years in good health and CMV-seronegative.

In its sample, this clone was seen once. The chain carries TRBV5-1 and TRBJ2-3; TRBD1 matches at 8 bases. From germline, CDR1 is SGHRS and CDR2 YFSETQ. The J segment lost 2 bases and the V segment lost 0 bases, leaving 8 bases of the junction unmatched. This CDR3 comprises 17 residues. The CDR3 DNA follows: TGCGCCAGCAGCTTGGTAGGACAGGGACCTTCCACAGATACGCAGTATTTT. It is translated as CASSLVGQGPSTDTQYF.

This clone came up a few times. This chain uses TRBV30 with TRBJ1-1; D is unresolved. The CDR3 length is 17 residues. V was pared by 3 bases and J by 0 bases, with 20 bases between. CDR1 and CDR2 from the germline V gene are GTSNPN and SVGIG (reference sequence). For the CDR3, the DNA is TGTGCCTGGAGAACGAGGCCTGCCAGTCTCATGAACACTGAAGCTTTCTTT. This codes for CAWRTRPASLMNTEAFF.

This clone was seen just once. The chain recombines TRBV5-4 with TRBJ2-5, with TRBD2 identical over 7 bases. The germline CDR1 and CDR2 sequences are SGHNT and YYREEE (reference sequence). The junction had 9 bases not matched to a gene; V was cut back by 0 bases and J by 1 base. The CDR3 loop spans 17 amino acids. CDR3 nucleotides: TGTGCCAGCAGCTTGGCTCCTGCTAGCGGTAGCCAAGAGACCCAGTACTTC. It yields the protein CASSLAPASGSQETQYF.

The chain carries TRBV5-4 and TRBJ2-7, with D possibly matching TRBD1 (5 bases). CDR1 and CDR2 from the germline V gene are SGHNT and YYREEE (reference sequence). This CDR3 contains 15 residues. Trimming cost V 6 bases and J 6 bases, with 22 bases left between them. CDR3 nucleotides: TGTGCCAGCACGGCTGCAGGGCCCGTCCCTGTCGAGCAGTACTTC. Translated: CASTAAGPVPVEQYF.

The rearrangement links TRBV13 to TRBJ1-1; 8 nucleotides agree with TRBD1. In germline, CDR1 is PRHDT, CDR2 FYEKMQ (reference sequence). The V and J ends lost 1 base and 11 bases, in that order; junction bases with no gene match: 9. The CDR3 spans 14 residues. The chain's CDR3 is CASSLAADRASAFF. The CDR3 DNA reads TGTGCCAGCAGCTTAGCGGCGGACAGGGCTTCGGCTTTCTTT.

The V call is TRBV5-4, the J call TRBJ1-4; 8 nucleotides align to TRBD1. This CDR3 has 14 amino acids. The junction had 5 bases not matched to a gene; V was cut back by 6 bases and J by 4 bases. Looked up from germline, CDR1 is SGHNT and CDR2 is YYREEE (reference sequence). CDR3 region: CASTIQGVNEKLFF. The DNA for the CDR3 is TGTGCCAGCACGATACAGGGGGTTAATGAAAAACTGTTTTTT. The variable domain in full, with the rest retrieved from reference TRBV5-4 and TRBJ1-4, is ETGVTQSPTHLIKTRGQQVTLRCSSQSGHNTVSWYQQALGQGPQFIFQYYREEENGRGNFPPRFSGLQFPNYSSELNVNALELDDSALYLCASTIQGVNEKLFFGSGTQLSVL.

The chain is built from TRBV27 and TRBJ1-2; a possible D gene is TRBD1 (5 bases). Germline V CDR1 and CDR2: MNHEY, SMNVEV (reference sequence). V was pared by 6 bases and J by 3 bases, with 11 bases between. The CDR3 is 13 amino acids. This chain's CDR3 is CASRPRDDYGYTF. In DNA, the CDR3 is TGTGCCAGCAGACCCAGGGATGACTATGGCTACACCTTC.

CDR3 region: CASSLATSGGALEQFF. The CDR3 nucleotides read TGCGCCAGCAGCTTGGCAACTAGCGGGGGGGCATTGGAGCAGTTCTTC. The chain uses TRBV5-1 and TRBJ2-1; 13 bases are shared with TRBD2. Germline CDR1 reads SGHRS; CDR2 reads YFSETQ. Unmatched junction bases numbered 7, after V lost 0 bases and J lost 10 bases. This CDR3 has 16 residues.

J is TRBJ2-1 and V is TRBV30; perhaps TRBD1 as D (8 bases). Deletions cut 4 bases from V and 1 base from J, with 17 bases between. Germline CDR1 reads GTSNPN; CDR2 reads SVGIG (reference sequence). The CDR3 loop spans 16 amino acids. CDR3 region: CAWKVAGDRSYNEQFF. CDR3 nucleotide sequence: TGTGCCTGGAAGGTTGCGGGGGACAGGTCCTACAATGAGCAGTTCTTC.

The rearrangement uses TRBV27 and TRBJ2-7; 9 bases match TRBD1. The CDR3 is made up of 14 amino acids. CDR1 is MNHEY and CDR2 is SMNVEV in the germline V gene (reference sequence). V was clipped by 5 bases and J by 6 bases; unmatched bases: 8. The CDR3 protein is CASSVYRGPVEQYF. The DNA for the CDR3 is TGTGCCAGCAGTGTCTACAGGGGGCCTGTCGAGCAGTACTTC.

About this clone: The same CDR3 is also encoded by other DNA sequences in this sample. The chain uses TRBV19 and TRBJ1-1; D remains ambiguous. There are 13 residues in the CDR3. V was cut by 7 bases and J by 0 bases, with 9 bases left in between. Germline CDR1 and CDR2: LNHDA and SQIVND (reference sequence). The CDR3 DNA sequence: TGTGCCAGTACCCCGTACATGAACACTGAAGCTTTCTTT. Translating gives CASTPYMNTEAFF.

The chain carries TRBV6-5 and TRBJ1-1, with TRBD1 identical over 9 bases. CDR1 is MNHEY, CDR2 SVGAGI, per germline. V lost 0 bases to trimming and J lost 3 bases; unmatched junction nucleotides: 2. The CDR3 has 15 amino acids. CDR3 nucleotides: TGTGCCAGCAGTTACTCAACAGGGGGCTACACTGAAGCTTTCTTT. Residues: CASSYSTGGYTEAFF.

The J gene is TRBJ2-1, the V gene TRBV29-1, with 16 bases that match TRBD2. CDR1 SQVTM and CDR2 ANQGSEA come from the germline V gene. This CDR3 comprises 17 residues. V shed 6 bases, J shed 4 bases, and the junction held 9 bases outside the gene matches. The CDR3 DNA follows: TGCAGCGTACCGGGACTAGCGGGGGGGAACACGTACAATGAGCAGTTCTTC. Translated, it gives CSVPGLAGGNTYNEQFF.

The V gene is TRBV7-9, the J gene TRBJ2-3; 15 bases map to TRBD2. From germline, CDR1 is SEHNR and CDR2 FQNEAQ (reference sequence). The CDR3 contains 17 residues. J lost 4 bases, V lost 3 bases, and 5 bases had no gene match. CDR3: CASSFGLAGGRADTQYF. The CDR3, as DNA: TGTGCCAGCAGCTTTGGACTAGCGGGGGGGAGGGCAGATACGCAGTATTTT. Full variable domain (outside the CDR3, taken from reference TRBV7-9 and TRBJ2-3): DTGVSQNPRHKITKRGQNVTFRCDPISEHNRLYWYRQTLGQGPEFLTYFQNEAQLEKSRLLSDRFSAERPKGSFSTLEIQRTEQGDSAMYLCASSFGLAGGRADTQYFGPGTRLTVL.

The J gene is TRBJ2-2, the V gene TRBV7-9, with D maybe TRBD1 (5 bases). The CDR3 sequence is 17 residues long. Trimming left V 3 bases short and J 0 bases short, with 14 bases between. Looked up from germline, CDR1 is SEHNR and CDR2 is FQNEAQ (reference sequence). The DNA for the CDR3 is TGTGCCAGCAGCTTGAGCCAGGGCTCAACGAACACCGGGGAGCTGTTTTTT. Translated: CASSLSQGSTNTGELFF.

This clone occurred a few times. V is TRBV6-1 and J is TRBJ2-7, with TRBD1 matching 7 bases. Germline values: CDR1 MNHNS, CDR2 SASEGT. Trimming took 6 bases from V and 2 from J; bases not matched to a gene: 7. The CDR3 loop spans 14 amino acids. The CDR3 DNA reads TGTGCCAGCAGGGTGACAGGGACGCCCTACGAGCAGTACTTC. This gives the protein CASRVTGTPYEQYF.

This chain uses TRBV7-2 with TRBJ2-7; maybe TRBD1 (6 bases). The V gene's germline CDR1 is SGHTA and CDR2 FQGNSA. This CDR3 has 17 amino acids. V lost 0 bases and J 1 base, leaving 16 bases between the germline ends. The CDR3, as DNA: TGTGCCAGCAGCTTAGCGCAGGGCAGGGGTATATCCTACGAGCAGTACTTC. This sequence encodes CASSLAQGRGISYEQYF. Full variable domain (rest looked up from reference TRBV7-2 and TRBJ2-7): GAGVSQSPSNKVTEKGKDVELRCDPISGHTALYWYRQSLGQGLEFLIYFQGNSAPDKSGLPSDRFSAERTGGSVSTLTIQRTQQEDSAVYLCASSLAQGRGISYEQYFGPGTRLTVT.

The chain is built from TRBV5-6 and TRBJ1-1, with TRBD1 matching over 7 bases. V gave up 0 bases and J gave up 7 bases; unmatched junction bases: 3. This CDR3 spans 13 amino acids. Germline CDR1 reads SGHDT; CDR2 reads YYEEEE. The CDR3 nucleotides read TGTGCCAGCAGCTTGGCCGGGGACAGTGAAGCTTTCTTT. Encoded protein: CASSLAGDSEAFF.